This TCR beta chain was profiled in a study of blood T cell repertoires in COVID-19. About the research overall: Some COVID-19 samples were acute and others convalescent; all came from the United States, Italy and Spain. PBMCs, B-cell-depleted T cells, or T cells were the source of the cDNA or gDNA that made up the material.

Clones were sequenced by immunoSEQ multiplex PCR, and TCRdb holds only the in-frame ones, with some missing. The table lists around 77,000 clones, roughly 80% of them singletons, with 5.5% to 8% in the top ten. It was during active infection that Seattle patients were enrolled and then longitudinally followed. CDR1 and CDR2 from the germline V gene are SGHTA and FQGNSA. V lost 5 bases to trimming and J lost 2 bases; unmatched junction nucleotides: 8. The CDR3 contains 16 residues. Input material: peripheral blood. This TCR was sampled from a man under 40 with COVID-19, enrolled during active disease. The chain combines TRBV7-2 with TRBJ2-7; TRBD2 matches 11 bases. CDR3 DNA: TGTGCCAGCAGCCCGAGACTAGCGGGAAGGACCTACGAGCAGTACTTC. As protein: CASSPRLAGRTYEQYF. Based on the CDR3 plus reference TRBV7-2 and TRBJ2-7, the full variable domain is GAGVSQSPSNKVTEKGKDVELRCDPISGHTALYWYRQSLGQGLEFLIYFQGNSAPDKSGLPSDRFSAERTGGSVSTLTIQRTQQEDSAVYLCASSPRLAGRTYEQYFGPGTRLTVT.